Each of the 9 T cell receptor beta chains below was sequenced from the same sample in a study of graft-versus-host responses after intestinal transplantation. Produced via immunoSEQ multiplex PCR; TCRdb's table is partial and in-frame only. The table shows approximately 70,000 clones, with about 89% occurring only once. These TCRs' antigens remain unknown. This sample comprised unstimulated CD8+ T cells sorted from spleen or lymph node cells, obtained before intestinal transplant. These receptor sequences come from a human donor who received an intestinal transplant.

The rearrangement joins TRBV10-3 to TRBJ2-3, with D perhaps matching TRBD1 (5 bases). Deletions cut 2 bases from V and 4 bases from J, with 7 bases between. This CDR3 is built from 13 residues. Germline CDR1 is ENHRY and CDR2 is SYGVKD. The CDR3: CAISEVQADTQYF. In DNA form, the CDR3 reads TGTGCCATCAGTGAGGTACAGGCAGATACGCAGTATTTT.

This sequence joins TRBV7-9 and TRBJ2-1; 7 nucleotides agree with TRBD2. Germline CDR1 SEHNR, CDR2 FQNEAQ (reference sequence). Trimming took 2 bases from V and 6 from J; bases not matched to a gene: 10. The CDR3 is 16 residues long. CDR3 loop: CASSLRAGATGNEQFF. In nucleotides, the CDR3 is TGTGCCAGCAGCTTAAGGGCGGGAGCGACGGGCAATGAGCAGTTCTTC.

The chain uses TRBV15 and TRBJ2-1, with 10 nucleotides matching TRBD1. Germline CDR1 LNHNV, CDR2 YYDKDF (reference sequence). With V trimmed by 3 bases and J by 6 bases, 11 bases remained unmatched. The CDR3 loop spans 17 amino acids. The CDR3 DNA sequence: TGTGCCACCAGCAGCCGGGACAGGGGATTCGACTTCAATGAGCAGTTCTTC. It yields the protein CATSSRDRGFDFNEQFF.

The chain employs TRBV2 and TRBJ1-1; D is perhaps TRBD1 (6 bases). Germline values: CDR1 SNHLY, CDR2 FYNNEI. The germline V and J ends were trimmed by 2 bases and 1 base, with 8 bases remaining between them. The CDR3 length is 14 residues. This CDR3 is CASSEHRENTEAFF. DNA of the CDR3: TGTGCCAGCAGTGAACACAGGGAGAACACTGAAGCTTTCTTT.

For the CDR3, the DNA is TGTGCCATCAGTGGACTAGCGGATGAGCAGTTCTTC. It translates to CAISGLADEQFF. The chain employs TRBV10-3 and TRBJ2-1, with 9 bases aligning to TRBD2. V lost 4 bases and J lost 8; bases outside the gene matches: 0. Germline V CDR1 and CDR2: ENHRY, SYGVKD. There are 12 residues in the CDR3.

V is TRBV28 and J is TRBJ2-1; 9 bases align to TRBD2. V shed 8 bases, J shed 4 bases, and the junction held 6 bases outside the gene matches. The CDR3 extends over 14 amino acids. Germline V gene lookup returns CDR1 MDHEN and CDR2 SYDVKM. The CDR3 reads CASVSGRPYNEQFF. The CDR3 region has the DNA TGTGCCAGCGTCAGCGGGAGGCCTTACAATGAGCAGTTCTTC.

The CDR3 loop reads CASSQGREKLAGGPYTGELFF. CDR3 nucleotides: TGCGCCAGCAGCCAAGGAAGGGAAAAACTAGCGGGGGGGCCATACACCGGGGAGCTGTTTTTT. The V gene is TRBV4-1, the J gene TRBJ2-2, with 13 positions matching TRBD2. This CDR3 is 21 amino acids long. V gave up 1 base and J gave up 3 bases; unmatched junction bases: 14. Per germline, CDR1 MGHRA and CDR2 YSYEKL.

The V and J genes are TRBV7-9 and TRBJ2-1, with 10 bases fitting TRBD2. CDR3 size: 16 residues. The V gene's germline CDR1 is SEHNR and CDR2 FQNEAQ (reference sequence). Trimming cost V 7 bases and J 1 base; bases outside gene matches: 7. CDR3 in amino acids: CASTPSSGGSYNEQFF. The CDR3 nucleotides are TGTGCCAGCACCCCTTCTAGCGGGGGTTCCTACAATGAGCAGTTCTTC. Filled out from reference TRBV7-9 and TRBJ2-1, the complete variable domain reads DTGVSQNPRHKITKRGQNVTFRCDPISEHNRLYWYRQTLGQGPEFLTYFQNEAQLEKSRLLSDRFSAERPKGSFSTLEIQRTEQGDSAMYLCASTPSSGGSYNEQFFGPGTRLTVL.

The chain combines TRBV18 with TRBJ2-7; 7 bases agree with TRBD2. J was trimmed by 0 bases and V by 7 bases; bases with no gene match: 6. The CDR3 has 14 amino acids. CDR1 KGHSH and CDR2 LQKENI come from the germline V gene. This CDR3 is CASFRERGSYEQYF. The CDR3, as DNA: TGTGCCAGCTTCAGGGAGCGGGGCTCCTACGAGCAGTACTTC.